This TCR beta chain originates from a study of control samples from healthy donors and cancer patients. The repertoire was sequenced with immunoSEQ multiplex PCR; TCRdb's copy has only in-frame clones and lacks some. The sample comprises about 18,000 clones, roughly 84% of which are singletons, and 25% to 30% rests with the top ten. In germline, CDR1 is SGHDN, CDR2 FVKESK. The CDR3 has 13 residues. Trimming removed 0 bases from V and 6 bases from J, with 5 bases in between. The material sequenced was PBMCs. The receptor was derived from a woman in her 70s with lung cancer. The genes are TRBV14 and TRBJ2-2, with D perhaps matching TRBD2 (5 bases). The CDR3 DNA reads as TGTGCCAGCAGCCAAGATAGCGCCGGGGAGCTGTTTTTT. Its translation is CASSQDSAGELFF.